The 27 T cell receptor beta chains listed next were all sequenced from one sample in a study of blood T cell repertoires in COVID-19. The data were produced by immunoSEQ multiplex PCR, yet TCRdb's version contains in-frame clones alone and is incomplete. The repertoire holds 95,000 to 150,000 clones, with 80% to 90% as singletons. Material: peripheral blood. Source of these receptors: an older man with active or convalescent COVID-19.

The chain is built from TRBV6-5 and TRBJ2-3; 10 bases match TRBD2. Germline CDR1 reads MNHEY; CDR2 reads SVGAGI. J was trimmed by 5 bases and V by 3 bases; bases with no gene match: 8. The CDR3 contains 16 residues. CDR3 nucleotides: TGTGCCAGCAGTTATGGAAGCGGGGGGGCCAGAGATACGCAGTATTTT. Its protein is CASSYGSGGARDTQYF.

The V call is TRBV7-2, the J call TRBJ2-3; 7 bases match TRBD2. Germline CDR1 reads SGHTA; CDR2 reads FQGNSA. This CDR3 contains 15 residues. V trimming: 3 bases; J trimming: 0 bases; junction bases outside the gene matches: 3. CDR3 sequence (DNA): TGTGCCAGCAGCTTCCTAGCGGATAGCACAGATACGCAGTATTTT. The encoded protein is CASSFLADSTDTQYF.

In DNA, the CDR3 is TGTGCCAGCAGTTTGGGACAGGGACGGTCAACTGAAGCTTTCTTT. It specifies CASSLGQGRSTEAFF. This chain connects TRBV27 to TRBJ1-1; TRBD1 aligns across 9 bases. This CDR3 is 15 amino acids long. CDR1 MNHEY and CDR2 SMNVEV come from the germline V gene (reference sequence). Trimming cost V 3 bases and J 5 bases; bases outside gene matches: 7.

The J gene is TRBJ2-7, the V gene TRBV13, with a weak D call TRBD1 (5 bases). The V gene's germline CDR1 is PRHDT and CDR2 FYEKMQ (reference sequence). The CDR3 loop spans 14 amino acids. V lost 5 bases and J 3 bases, leaving 14 bases between the germline ends. The CDR3 loop reads CASSPAGSLYEQYF. The DNA of the CDR3 is TGTGCCAGCAGCCCCGCAGGGTCACTCTACGAGCAGTACTTC. Supplemented by reference TRBV13 and TRBJ2-7, the full variable domain reads AAGVIQSPRHLIKEKRETATLKCYPIPRHDTVYWYQQGPGQDPQFLISFYEKMQSDKGSIPDRFSAQQFSDYHSELNMSSLELGDSALYFCASSPAGSLYEQYFGPGTRLTVT.

The chain combines TRBV7-3 with TRBJ2-1; 15 bases fit TRBD2. The trim removed 4 bases at V and 5 bases at J, leaving 3 bases unmatched. The CDR3 loop spans 16 amino acids. Germline loops: CDR1 SGHTA, CDR2 FQGTGA. CDR3 DNA sequence: TGTGCCAGCAGCTGGGGACTAGCGGGGGGCGACAATGAGCAGTTCTTC. It codes for CASSWGLAGGDNEQFF.

V gene TRBV11-2 combines with J gene TRBJ2-5; TRBD1 matches 8 bases. Germline V gene sequence: CDR1 SGHAT, CDR2 FQNNGV. There are 13 residues in the CDR3. After removal of 6 bases from V and 10 bases from J, the junction contained 10 bases not matched to a gene. CDR3 protein: CASRPLDRADQYF. The CDR3 DNA follows: TGTGCCAGCAGACCATTGGACAGGGCCGACCAGTACTTC.

The chain couples TRBV19 to TRBJ2-3; D possibly corresponds to TRBD2 (6 bases). Looked up from germline, CDR1 is LNHDA and CDR2 is SQIVND (reference sequence). Deletions cut 4 bases from V and 9 bases from J, with 11 bases between. The CDR3 spans 12 residues. The CDR3 DNA sequence: TGTGCCAGTAGTAGGACTGCGGGGACGCAGTATTTT. The encoded protein is CASSRTAGTQYF.

The chain carries TRBV29-1 and TRBJ1-4, with D possibly matching TRBD1 (5 bases). CDR1 SQVTM and CDR2 ANQGSEA come from the germline V gene. The V and J ends lost 2 bases and 4 bases respectively, with 17 bases between them. This CDR3 has 16 amino acids. The CDR3 DNA reads as TGCAGCGTTGAAACCGGGAGCGGGGGTTTTAATGAAAAACTGTTTTTT. It is translated as CSVETGSGGFNEKLFF.

The gene calls are TRBV9 and TRBJ1-1; tentatively, D is TRBD1 (6 bases). V gave up 0 bases and J gave up 5 bases, with 11 bases separating them. From germline, CDR1 is SGDLS and CDR2 YYNGEE. This CDR3 contains 14 residues. In DNA form, the CDR3 reads TGTGCCAGCAGCGTAGGGGGGCCGAGGACTGAAGCTTTCTTT. Translation: CASSVGGPRTEAFF.

This sequence joins TRBV5-1 and TRBJ2-7, with D possibly being TRBD1 (6 bases). V lost 4 bases to trimming and J lost 3 bases, with 14 bases between them. The CDR3 covers 14 residues. Germline V gene sequence: CDR1 SGHRS, CDR2 YFSETQ. DNA of the CDR3: TGCGCCAGCAGCCGCCGGGACATAGTCTACGAGCAGTACTTC. Its protein product is CASSRRDIVYEQYF.

The rearrangement uses TRBV5-1 and TRBJ2-7; D perhaps matches TRBD2 (5 bases). Germline V lookup: CDR1 SGHRS, CDR2 YFSETQ. V was trimmed by 4 bases and J by 5 bases, leaving 22 bases between them. The CDR3 covers 16 residues. CDR3: CASSPRSRVSPDEQYF. The CDR3 DNA sequence: TGCGCCAGCAGCCCCCGATCGAGGGTGTCACCGGACGAGCAGTACTTC.

The gene calls are TRBV18 and TRBJ1-1, with D perhaps TRBD1 (5 bases). The germline gives CDR1 KGHSH, CDR2 LQKENI. The length of the CDR3 is 13 residues. With 3 bases removed from V and 2 bases from J, the gap between germline ends came to 7 bases. The CDR3 sequence: CASSPTVNTEAFF. CDR3 DNA: TGTGCCAGCTCACCGACAGTCAACACTGAAGCTTTCTTT.

The chain links TRBV18 to TRBJ1-2; D unresolved. The CDR3 length is 13 residues. Germline loops: CDR1 KGHSH, CDR2 LQKENI. V shed 3 bases and J shed 6 bases, with 11 bases lying between them. The CDR3 nucleotides read TGTGCCAGCTCACCTGCGGTGAAAGATGGCTACACCTTC. Translation: CASSPAVKDGYTF.

The chain combines TRBV28 with TRBJ1-3; D might be TRBD1 (5 bases). V was pared by 3 bases and J by 3 bases, with 12 bases between. The CDR3 is 15 residues long. Germline CDR1 reads MDHEN; CDR2 reads SYDVKM. CDR3: CASSFRGIGGNTIYF. CDR3 sequence (DNA): TGTGCCAGCAGTTTTCGGGGGATTGGTGGAAACACCATATATTTT.

J is TRBJ1-1 and V is TRBV10-2; possibly TRBD1 for D (6 bases). Germline V CDR1 and CDR2: WSHSY, SAAADI. The CDR3 consists of 16 residues. V lost 1 base and J lost 5, with 17 bases in between. The CDR3: CASSEWGGRRITEAFF. The DNA of the CDR3 is TGCGCCAGCAGTGAGTGGGGGGGCAGGAGAATAACTGAAGCTTTCTTT.

The chain joins TRBV27 to TRBJ1-2; 10 bases fit TRBD1. V shed 6 bases, J shed 8 bases, and the junction held 9 bases outside the gene matches. Germline values: CDR1 MNHEY, CDR2 SMNVEV (reference sequence). The CDR3 runs to 14 residues. CDR3 nucleotides: TGTGCCAGCAGCGGACGACAGGGGGCGCGGGGCTACACCTTC. Translation gives CASSGRQGARGYTF.

This clone was recorded only once. V usage is TRBV19 and J usage is TRBJ2-7, with TRBD1 matching over 9 bases. Trimming cost V 6 bases and J 3 bases; bases outside gene matches: 6. This CDR3 spans 14 amino acids. CDR1 and CDR2 from the germline V gene are LNHDA and SQIVND (reference sequence). CDR3 sequence (DNA): TGTGCCAGTAGAAAGACAGGGGGGAACTACGAGCAGTACTTC. Translating it yields CASRKTGGNYEQYF.

This clone was found a few times. The genes are TRBV7-9 and TRBJ2-7; 9 bases line up with TRBD1. This CDR3 has 13 amino acids. V shed 5 bases and J 4 bases; nucleotides not matched to a gene: 3. Germline CDR1 and CDR2: SEHNR and FQNEAQ (reference sequence). The CDR3 reads CASSTGTGYEQYF. The CDR3 DNA reads TGTGCCAGCAGCACCGGGACAGGGTACGAGCAGTACTTC.

This clone was seen a handful of times. V and J are TRBV5-6 and TRBJ1-4; TRBD1 matches at 7 bases. Per the germline V gene, CDR1 is SGHDT and CDR2 is YYEEEE. V lost 4 bases to trimming and J lost 7 bases; unmatched junction nucleotides: 7. CDR3 length equals 14 residues. CDR3 coding DNA: TGTGCCAGCAGCAACCGGGACAGTCCTGAAAAACTGTTTTTT. Translating it yields CASSNRDSPEKLFF.

The J gene is TRBJ2-2, the V gene TRBV19; D possibly corresponds to TRBD1 (5 bases). This CDR3 contains 15 residues. In germline, CDR1 is LNHDA, CDR2 SQIVND (reference sequence). Trimming took off 4 bases at V and 6 bases at J, with 15 bases between the two ends. DNA of the CDR3: TGTGCCAGTAGTAGCCAGGGTTCGGTCTCCGGGGAGCTGTTTTTT. This translates into CASSSQGSVSGELFF.

The CDR3 sequence: CASSLAGADSPLHF. Written as DNA, the CDR3 is TGCGCCAGCAGCTTGGCCGGAGCGGATTCACCCCTCCACTTT. V usage is TRBV5-1 and J usage is TRBJ1-6; the D is unclear. The V end was cut by 0 bases, the J end by 8 bases, with 9 bases between. The germline V gene encodes CDR1 SGHRS and CDR2 YFSETQ. The CDR3 totals 14 residues.

The gene calls are TRBV21-1 and TRBJ1-1. TRBV21-1 is a listed pseudogene. There are 17 residues in the CDR3. CDR3 DNA: TGTGCCAGCAGCAAAGCGGATGGGGTCGGGGGGAACACTGAAGCTTTCTTT. Translating it yields CASSKADGVGGNTEAFF.

V is TRBV6-1 and J is TRBJ1-3; the D gene is possibly TRBD1 (6 bases). Trimming stripped 3 bases from V and 3 bases from J, with 12 bases between. The germline CDR1 and CDR2 sequences are MNHNS and SASEGT. The CDR3 extends over 15 amino acids. CDR3 region: CASSEGQRFGNTIYF. The CDR3 DNA sequence: TGTGCCAGCAGTGAGGGACAACGTTTTGGAAACACCATATATTTT.

The V gene is TRBV12-3 or TRBV12-4, the J gene TRBJ1-2; possibly TRBD1 for D (5 bases). The CDR3 runs 13 residues. V was shortened by 6 bases and J by 8 bases, with 16 bases between the two germline ends. This CDR3 is CASRPWGGEGYTF. As DNA, the CDR3 is TGTGCCAGCAGACCCTGGGGGGGAGAGGGCTACACCTTC.

For the CDR3, the DNA is TGTGCCTCATCCCAGGGGACCTTTGGGGCTTTCTTT. Translated: CASSQGTFGAFF. The chain links TRBV19 to TRBJ1-1, with D possibly being TRBD1 (6 bases). The germline V and J ends were trimmed by 11 bases and 11 bases, with 21 bases remaining between them. Germline CDR1 is LNHDA and CDR2 is SQIVND (reference sequence). This CDR3 contains 12 residues.

This chain joins TRBV18 and TRBJ2-5, with 8 bases that match TRBD1. This CDR3 region has 15 residues. Germline values: CDR1 KGHSH, CDR2 LQKENI. The trim removed 4 bases at V and 3 bases at J, leaving 7 bases unmatched. The CDR3 spells CASSLLQDREETQYF. In nucleotides, the CDR3 is TGTGCCAGCTCACTTTTGCAGGACAGGGAAGAGACCCAGTACTTC.

The J gene is TRBJ1-2, the V gene TRBV15, with TRBD1 as a possible D gene (5 bases). V dropped 1 base and J dropped 3 bases, with 18 bases sitting between them. The CDR3 runs 17 residues. CDR1 is LNHNV, CDR2 YYDKDF, per germline (reference sequence). DNA of the CDR3: TGTGCCACCAGCAGAGGGCTGTCGACAGCAGACCACTATGGCTACACCTTC. It translates to CATSRGLSTADHYGYTF.